The 6 T cell receptor beta chains below come from one sample, sequenced in a study of CD8 T cells in Susac syndrome. RNA totalling roughly 0.45 to 1 ug underwent reverse transcription with random hexamers. TCRdb used MiXCR to reprocess the immunoSEQ multiplex PCR reads, holding one entry per CDR3 protein. Here the sample spans around 120,000 distinct CDR3 sequences, approximately 93% being singletons. Sequenced: CD4+ T cells from PBMCs. The receptors come from a human donor with multiple sclerosis.

This rearrangement joins TRBV10-3 to TRBJ1-1, with D tentatively TRBD1 (5 bases). V was cut by 6 bases and J by 1 base, with 24 bases left in between. The CDR3 totals 18 residues. Germline-derived CDR1 and CDR2 are ENHRY and SYGVKD. The CDR3 nucleotides are TGTGCCATCAGGAAAGGGTTTGGGGGGACGGGAAAGAACACTGAAGCTTTCTTT. Its translation: CAIRKGFGGTGKNTEAFF.

The chain combines TRBV20-1 with TRBJ1-5; D unclear. This CDR3 spans 13 amino acids. Between the trimmed V and J ends, which lost 6 bases and 5 bases, there was a span of 14 bases. Germline-derived CDR1 and CDR2 are DFQATT and SNEGSKA (reference sequence). The CDR3 DNA reads as TGCAGTGCCACCCGTGGGCGGGATCAGCCCCAGCATTTT. It codes for CSATRGRDQPQHF.

The rearrangement joins TRBV9 to TRBJ1-4; weak D call: TRBD1 (5 bases). The V and J ends lost 5 bases and 4 bases respectively, with 12 bases between them. The CDR3 has 14 amino acids. The germline gives CDR1 SGDLS, CDR2 YYNGEE. The CDR3: CASSTGPSNEKLFF. Here the CDR3 DNA reads TGTGCCAGCAGTACGGGACCGAGTAATGAAAAACTGTTTTTT. Drawing the rest from reference TRBV9 and TRBJ1-4, the complete variable domain is DSGVTQTPKHLITATGQRVTLRCSPRSGDLSVYWYQQSLDQGLQFLIQYYNGEERAKGNILERFSAQQFPDLHSELNLSSLELGDSALYFCASSTGPSNEKLFFGSGTQLSVL.

V is TRBV2 and J is TRBJ1-2; D gene uncertain. Trimming took off 2 bases at V and 6 bases at J, with 13 bases between the two ends. Germline lookup yields CDR1 SNHLY and CDR2 FYNNEI. The CDR3 has 14 amino acids. The CDR3 spells CASSENNQFNGYTF. The CDR3 coding sequence is TGTGCCAGCAGTGAAAATAATCAGTTTAATGGCTACACCTTC.

The chain recombines TRBV7-9 with TRBJ2-7; 8 bases match TRBD1. The CDR3 contains 15 residues. Germline V gene data show CDR1 as SEHNR and CDR2 as FQNEAQ (reference sequence). Losses at the gene ends were 5 bases for V and 2 bases for J; bases not matched to a gene: 8. CDR3 sequence reads: CASSPYEDRAYEQYF. In nucleotides, the CDR3 is TGTGCCAGCAGCCCCTATGAGGACAGGGCCTACGAGCAGTACTTC.

The CDR3 reads CSASIWGNEKLFF. The CDR3 DNA is TGCAGTGCTAGTATCTGGGGAAATGAAAAACTGTTTTTT. This sequence joins TRBV20-1 and TRBJ1-4; the D is unclear. The germline V and J ends were trimmed by 3 bases and 5 bases, with 10 bases remaining between them. CDR3 length equals 13 residues. In germline, CDR1 is DFQATT, CDR2 SNEGSKA (reference sequence).